This TCR beta chain is from a study of blood T cells in healthy people across ages (dated by TCRdb to between 2015 and 2017). Looking at the study overall: Template switching captured roughly one uniquely barcoded TCR beta cDNA molecule per two T cells in model experiments. Age-related changes in TCR beta repertoire diversity were measured in the study by deep sequencing normalized with unique cDNA molecular identifiers. The donors were split into four age groups: young (average around 17 years), middle-aged (around 40), aged (roughly 60) and long-lived (over 75). Donors of different ages were randomly distributed across sequencing lanes to avoid experimental bias. Using the same blood draw, the study looked at two additional independent replicas of 1 million unique cDNA reads for two donors, one aged 18 to 30 and the other aged 80 or older. What the authors observed across the whole study: Donor CMV infection status was unknown, potentially confounding age-related changes in expanded clonotypes. As age increased, observed TCR beta diversity per million T cells dropped in a roughly linear way, and a significant reduction was already evident by age around 41. Compared with the aged group, the long-lived group had more naive CD4+ T cells, fewer expanded clones and increased TCR diversity, suggesting age selection. The percentage of naive T cells measured by flow cytometry correlated strongly with observed TCR beta diversity. Estimates of total diversity based on one million sequenced T cells were considered lower bounds and underestimates. Conclusive comparison of naive and antigen-experienced compartments was prevented by the profiling of bulk unsorted PBMCs.

Trimming accounts for 4 bases at V and 3 bases at J, while the number of junction bases matched to no gene is 3. Via the germline V gene, CDR1 is SQVTM and CDR2 ANQGSEA. Taken from cysteine to phenylalanine, the CDR3 has 12 residues. Only CDR3 DNA is held: 36 bases, read in frame from base 1. This clonotype appeared once. The antigen this receptor binds is unknown. Per-base qualities were not stored, and no clone one base away is much larger. On its own, one read is weak support. Donors were under 40 systemically healthy Caucasian individuals from Russia aged roughly 6 to 90 years. Each donor gave about 9.2 milliliters of peripheral blood, drawn into EDTA-treated Vacutainer tubes. Ficoll-Paque density-gradient centrifugation was used to isolate PBMCs, with at least 7 million per sample. Total RNA, at least 6 micrograms per sample, was extracted from PBMCs with Trizol reagent. The percentages of naive CD45RAhigh/CD27high T cells were determined by flow cytometry on a PBMC aliquot from every donor.

To prepare the library, 5' RACE was applied. Sequencing used an Illumina HiSeq 2500. A second PCR of about 7 to 12 cycles was performed with a sample-barcoded 5' primer and a J-beta primer mix. A template-switch 5' adaptor carrying 12 random nucleotides introduced a unique molecular identifier onto each TCR beta cDNA molecule. Each sample yielded at least 2.5 million CDR3-containing paired-end reads. First-strand cDNA was synthesized from all RNA with the Mint cDNA synthesis kit, primed by a TRBC-specific oligonucleotide. Following uracil-DNA glycosylase treatment, a first 18-cycle PCR with universal primers M1SS and BC2_uni_R was performed on all cDNA. Turning to the authors' computational methods: Normalization of each sample was performed by random selection of 1 million high-quality reads, each carrying a distinct molecular identifier. Reads sharing molecular identifiers were discarded rather than binned into consensus sequences. MiTCR, run with a Q25 quality threshold and the strictest error-elimination algorithm, handled CDR3 identification, clonotype clustering and error correction. A nonparametric unseen species model with Euler transformation was used to estimate lower-bound total TCR beta diversity. The raw public reads went through TCRdb reprocessing: fastp at Q25, MiXCR clone calling, in-frame beta chains kept. Rows matching on CDR3 protein sequence are summarized as one entry with the most common DNA and genes. These V and J calls derive from TCRdb rather than the authors' analysis. Across this sample there are more than 700,000 distinct CDR3 sequences, with around 50% seen only once. Of the sample, 18% is held by the ten largest clones.

The TCR originated in a man older than 75 in good health. Sequencing was carried out using blood. Rearrangement joined TRBV29-1 to TRBJ2-7, and TRBD1 aligns with 7 junction nucleotides. DNA sequence: TGCAGCGTTGCAGACAGGGACTACGAGCAGTACTTC. Its product reads: CSVADRDYEQYF.